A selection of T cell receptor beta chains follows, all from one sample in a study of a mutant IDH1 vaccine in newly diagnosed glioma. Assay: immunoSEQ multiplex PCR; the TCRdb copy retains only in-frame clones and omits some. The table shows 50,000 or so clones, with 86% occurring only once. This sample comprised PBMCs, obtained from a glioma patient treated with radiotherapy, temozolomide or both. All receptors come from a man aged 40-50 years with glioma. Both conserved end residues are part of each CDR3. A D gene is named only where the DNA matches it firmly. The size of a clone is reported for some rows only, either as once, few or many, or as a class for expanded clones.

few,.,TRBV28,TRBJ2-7,TGTGCCAGCAGGGATTCGACGAGGTTGGGCGAGCAGTACTTC,CASRDSTRLGEQYF
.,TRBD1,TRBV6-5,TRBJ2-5,TGTGCCAGCAGTTCTCGGACAGGGCGAGAGACCCAGTACTTC,CASSSRTGRETQYF
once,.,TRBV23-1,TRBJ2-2,TGCGCCAGCAGTCAATCGGGAGGTAACACCGGGGAGCTGTTTTTT,CASSQSGGNTGELFF
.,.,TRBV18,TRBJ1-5,TGTGCCAGCTCACCATTTTTTCAGGGAGGCAATCAGCCCCAGCATTTT,CASSPFFQGGNQPQHF
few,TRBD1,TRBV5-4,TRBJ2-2,TGTGCCAGCTCCCGGTGGACAGGAAACACCGGGGAGCTGTTTTTT,CASSRWTGNTGELFF
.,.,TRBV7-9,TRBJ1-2,TGTGCCAGCAGCTCCCGGGCGCGTGGCTACACCTTC,CASSSRARGYTF
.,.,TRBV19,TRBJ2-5,TGTGCCAGTAGCAACAGGGATAGAGAGACCCAGTACTTC,CASSNRDRETQYF
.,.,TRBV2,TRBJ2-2,TGTGCCAGCTACAGGAGCGGGGAGCTGTTTTTT,CASYRSGELFF
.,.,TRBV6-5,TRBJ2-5,TGTGCCAGCAGTTATGTACGGGGGAGTGAGACCCAGTACTTC,CASSYVRGSETQYF
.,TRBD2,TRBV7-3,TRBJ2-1,TGTGCCAGCAGCTTAACGCCCGCCCGGACTAGCGGGAGTGGTAATGAGCAGTTCTTC,CASSLTPARTSGSGNEQFF
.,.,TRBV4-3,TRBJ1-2,TGCGCCAGCAGCCAAGGGTCCGGGCCCTCAGGCGGCTACACCTTC,CASSQGSGPSGGYTF
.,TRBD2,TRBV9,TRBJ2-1,TGTGCCAGCAGCGCACTAGCGGGGCCGAATGAGCAGTTCTTC,CASSALAGPNEQFF
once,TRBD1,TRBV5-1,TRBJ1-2,TGCGCCAGCAGCAAGGACAGGGGGGGAGGCTACACCTTC,CASSKDRGGGYTF
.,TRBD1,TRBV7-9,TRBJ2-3,TGTGCCAGCAGCTTAGGTTGGGAGGCCAGGGGGCTGGAAGATACGCAGTATTTT,CASSLGWEARGLEDTQYF
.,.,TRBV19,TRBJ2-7,TGTGCCAGTGGAGTTTGGGGAGAGCAGTACTTC,CASGVWGEQYF
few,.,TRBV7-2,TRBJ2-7,TGTGCCAGCAGCTTTGAGGTGAATTTTGGGGAGCAGTACTTC,CASSFEVNFGEQYF
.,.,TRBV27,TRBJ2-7,TGTGCCAGCAGTTTTCGCGGTGGTACCTACGAGCAGTACTTC,CASSFRGGTYEQYF
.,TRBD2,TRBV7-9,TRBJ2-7,TGTGCCAGCAGCTCCGGGACTAGCGGGCTCTACGAGCAGTACTTC,CASSSGTSGLYEQYF
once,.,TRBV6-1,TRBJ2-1,TGTGCCAGCAGTGAAGACGGAGTGGGGTTCGATGAGCAGTTCTTC,CASSEDGVGFDEQFF
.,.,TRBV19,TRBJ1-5,TGTGCCAGTAGGGCAGGGAACAATCAGCCCCAGCATTTT,CASRAGNNQPQHF
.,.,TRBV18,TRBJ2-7,TGTGCCAGCTCAGACAGGAACTCCTACGAGCAGTACTTC,CASSDRNSYEQYF
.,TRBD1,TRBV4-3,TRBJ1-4,TGCGCCAGCAGCCCAGGGGGAGGACAGGTTATTGAAAAACTGTTTTTT,CASSPGGGQVIEKLFF
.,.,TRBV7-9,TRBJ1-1,TGTGCCAGCAGCTTAGCGAGGGCCGGGGGCTTATGGGGCACTGAAGCTTTCTTT,CASSLARAGGLWGTEAFF
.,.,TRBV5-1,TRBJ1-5,TGCGCCAGCAGCTTGGAGAGTCGGGATCAGCCCCAGCATTTT,CASSLESRDQPQHF
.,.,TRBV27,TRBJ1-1,TGTGCCAGCAGTTCCCCCTTGAGGGTGAGGGGCACTGAAGCTTTCTTT,CASSSPLRVRGTEAFF
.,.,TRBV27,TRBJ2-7,TGTGCCAGCAGTTTAAGTTCCCAATACGAGCAGTACTTC,CASSLSSQYEQYF
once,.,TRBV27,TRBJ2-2,TGTGCCAGCAGACCCCCCCTGGCTAGCAGTAACACCGGGGAGCTGTTTTTT,CASRPPLASSNTGELFF
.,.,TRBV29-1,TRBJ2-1,TGCAGCGTTGTGCCACCGATAGCGGAAATCTACAATGAGCAGTTCTTC,CSVVPPIAEIYNEQFF
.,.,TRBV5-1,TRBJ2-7,TGCGCCAGCAGCTTGGGAGGCCTACCATCCTACGAGCAGTACTTC,CASSLGGLPSYEQYF
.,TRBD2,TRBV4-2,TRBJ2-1,TGTGCCAGCAGCCTTTCGGGCGGGACTAGCTATGAGCAGTTCTTC,CASSLSGGTSYEQFF
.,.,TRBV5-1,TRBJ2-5,TGCGCCAGCAGCCCGCTAGGACAACGTGAAGAGACCCAGTACTTC,CASSPLGQREETQYF
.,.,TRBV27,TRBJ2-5,TGTGCCAGCAGTGCCCTGGACAGCCAAGAGACCCAGTACTTC,CASSALDSQETQYF
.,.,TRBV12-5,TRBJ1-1,TGTGCTAGTGGTTTGGGCGGGATCATGAACACTGAAGCTTTCTTT,CASGLGGIMNTEAFF
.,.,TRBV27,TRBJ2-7,TGTGCCAGCAGTTTTGGGGGCGGGGGACAGTTCGAGCAGTACTTC,CASSFGGGGQFEQYF
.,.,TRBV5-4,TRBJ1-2,TGTGCCAGCAGCTTGGACCGGGGGTACGGCTACACCTTC,CASSLDRGYGYTF
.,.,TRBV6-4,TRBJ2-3,TGTGCCAGCAGTGAACAGGAGGGCACAGATACGCAGTATTTT,CASSEQEGTDTQYF
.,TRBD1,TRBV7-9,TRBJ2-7,TGTGCCAGCAGCGCACAGGGGGCCTACGAGCAGTACTTC,CASSAQGAYEQYF
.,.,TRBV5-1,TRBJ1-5,TGCGCCAGCAGCTCAGAGGTAATGTCCGGGGCTCGCAATCAGCCCCAGCATTTT,CASSSEVMSGARNQPQHF
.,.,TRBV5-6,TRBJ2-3,TGTGCCAGCAGCTTTGGGCAGATGGGCACAGATACGCAGTATTTT,CASSFGQMGTDTQYF
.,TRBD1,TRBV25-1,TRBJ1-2,TGTGCCAGCAGAGGACAGGTCTTGTATGGCTACACCTTC,CASRGQVLYGYTF
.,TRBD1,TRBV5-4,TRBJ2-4,TGTGCCAGCAGCCGACAGGGGATGGGAGCCAAAAACATTCAGTACTTC,CASSRQGMGAKNIQYF
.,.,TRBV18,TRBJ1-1,TGTGCCAGCTCACGAGACAGCATGAACACTGAAGCTTTCTTT,CASSRDSMNTEAFF
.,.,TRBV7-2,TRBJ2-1,TGTGCCAGCAGCAACTCCTACAATGAGCAGTTCTTC,CASSNSYNEQFF
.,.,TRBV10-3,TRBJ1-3,TGTGCCATCAGTGAGTCGTTTAAACTCTGGACTAGAAACACCATATATTTT,CAISESFKLWTRNTIYF
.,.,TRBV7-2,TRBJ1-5,TGTGCCAGCAGCTATAGACAGCTTTCAGGCAATCAGCCCCAGCATTTT,CASSYRQLSGNQPQHF
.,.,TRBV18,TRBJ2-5,TGTGCCAGCTCACCAAGGAACGCGGAGACCCAGTACTTC,CASSPRNAETQYF
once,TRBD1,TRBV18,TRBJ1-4,TGTGCCAGCTCACCACCCGGGACAGCTGAAAAACTGTTTTTT,CASSPPGTAEKLFF
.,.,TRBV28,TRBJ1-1,TGTGCCAGCAGTTTTACCCGCAGGATGAACACTGAAGCTTTCTTT,CASSFTRRMNTEAFF
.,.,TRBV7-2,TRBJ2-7,TGTGCCAGCAGCTTAAGTATTGGCCAGTCTTCCTACGAGCAGTACTTC,CASSLSIGQSSYEQYF
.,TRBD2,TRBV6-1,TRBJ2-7,TGTGCCAGCAGCGGAGTGGGAGGGGTGCAGTACTTC,CASSGVGGVQYF
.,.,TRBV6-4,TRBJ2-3,TGTGCCAGCAGTGAATTTGGGTCATCCACAGATACGCAGTATTTT,CASSEFGSSTDTQYF
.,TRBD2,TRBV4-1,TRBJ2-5,TGCGCCAGCAGCCAAGGCGGTACTAGCGGAACCCGGGCGGAGACCCAGTACTTC,CASSQGGTSGTRAETQYF
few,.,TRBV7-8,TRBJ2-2,TGTGCCAGCAGCCTCGACTACAGGAACGGGGAGCTGTTTTTT,CASSLDYRNGELFF
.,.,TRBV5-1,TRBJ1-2,TGCGCCAGCAGGGACGGACTAGCTAACTATGGCTACACCTTC,CASRDGLANYGYTF
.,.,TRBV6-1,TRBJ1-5,TGTGCCAGCAGTGCGCCAGCCGTTCAGCCCCAGCATTTT,CASSAPAVQPQHF
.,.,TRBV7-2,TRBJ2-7,TGTGCCAGCAGTCGCTTCCGGGACTACGAGCAGTACTTC,CASSRFRDYEQYF
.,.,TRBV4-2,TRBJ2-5,TGTGCCAGCAGCCAAGCGGACGGGCAAGAGACCCAGTACTTC,CASSQADGQETQYF
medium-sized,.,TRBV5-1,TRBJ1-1,TGCGCCAGCAGCCGGGACACTGAAGCTTTCTTT,CASSRDTEAFF
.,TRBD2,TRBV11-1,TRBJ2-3,TGTGCCAGCAGCCCAAACGGGAGGGCGACAGATACGCAGTATTTT,CASSPNGRATDTQYF
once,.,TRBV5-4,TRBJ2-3,TGTGCCAGCAGCTTCGGGAGCCCGGGAGCAGATACGCAGTATTTT,CASSFGSPGADTQYF